Below are 29 T cell receptor beta chains sequenced from a single sample in a study of blood T cells in healthy people across ages. Sample-barcoded 5' priming and a J-beta primer mix drove a second PCR of 7 to 11 cycles. MiXCR was run by TCRdb on the 5' RACE reads, yielding one entry per CDR3 protein. The data contain roughly 700,000 distinct CDR3 sequences, 45% to 50% of them singletons. Sequencing used blood. The source is a woman aged 55-69 years in good health.

V gene TRBV7-3 combines with J gene TRBJ2-7, with 9 bases fitting TRBD2. This CDR3 spans 16 amino acids. V was clipped by 5 bases and J by 2 bases; unmatched bases: 10. Per germline, CDR1 SGHTA and CDR2 FQGTGA. The CDR3 nucleotides are TGTGCCAGCAGCCCACACGCTAGCGGGATTCCCTACGAGCAGTACTTC. Its protein product is CASSPHASGIPYEQYF.

The chain recombines TRBV7-2 with TRBJ2-1; D is uncertain. Trimming took off 6 bases at V and 0 bases at J, with 6 bases between the two ends. Looked up from germline, CDR1 is SGHTA and CDR2 is FQGNSA. The CDR3 is made up of 13 amino acids. CDR3: CASRDGSYNEQFF. DNA of the CDR3: TGTGCCAGCAGAGACGGCTCCTACAATGAGCAGTTCTTC.

DNA of the CDR3: TGTGCCAGCAGTTTTCAGGGCAGGGCCCGAGCGGATGAGCAGTACTTC. Its protein is CASSFQGRARADEQYF. The rearrangement joins TRBV28 to TRBJ2-5, with D possibly being TRBD1 or TRBD2 (5 bases each). Trimming removed 3 bases at V and 11 bases at J, with 25 bases between. CDR3 length: 16 amino acids. Germline CDR1 reads MDHEN; CDR2 reads SYDVKM.

The chain recombines TRBV27 with TRBJ2-1; TRBD1 matches at 9 bases. The end of the DNA fits TRBJ2-7 better, so the J call may be wrong. The CDR3 length is 16 residues. Germline V gene sequence: CDR1 MNHEY, CDR2 SMNVEV (reference sequence). CDR3 residues: CASNPRGQGIWYEQYF. The CDR3 DNA reads as TGTGCCAGCAATCCTAGGGGACAGGGAATTTGGTACGAGCAGTACTTC.

V gene TRBV4-3 combines with J gene TRBJ2-3; D not certain. Trimming pared 0 bases from V and 9 bases from J, leaving 16 bases between. Germline V gene sequence: CDR1 LGHNA, CDR2 YSLEER. The CDR3 spans 15 residues. The CDR3 here is CASSQDGSWVGTQYF. CDR3 in DNA: TGCGCCAGCAGCCAAGATGGTTCATGGGTCGGAACGCAGTATTTT.

The chain is built from TRBV7-9 and TRBJ2-1; 14 bases map to TRBD2. CDR1 is SEHNR and CDR2 is FQNEAQ in the germline V gene (reference sequence). Trimming cost V 5 bases and J 6 bases; bases outside gene matches: 3. This CDR3 contains 15 residues. Written as DNA, the CDR3 is TGTGCCAGCAGCGCGGGACTAGCGGGGGCCAATGAGCAGTTCTTC. As protein: CASSAGLAGANEQFF.

This clonotype is a singleton in its sample. The V and J genes are TRBV29-1 and TRBJ2-1; D remains ambiguous. The CDR3 has 12 amino acids. V lost 5 bases to trimming and J lost 10 bases, with 15 bases between them. Germline V gene lookup returns CDR1 SQVTM and CDR2 ANQGSEA. In DNA, the CDR3 is TGCAGCGTTACCCTACAAGACGACGAGCAGTTCTTC. As protein: CSVTLQDDEQFF.

This clonotype occurred a few times. J is TRBJ2-7 and V is TRBV7-2, with 12 bases that match TRBD2. The junction had 13 bases not matched to a gene; V was cut back by 5 bases and J by 5 bases. This CDR3 has 17 residues. Germline loops: CDR1 SGHTA, CDR2 FQGNSA. CDR3 region: CASSNSGLAGWRHEQYF. CDR3 bases: TGTGCCAGCAGCAACTCCGGACTAGCGGGATGGAGGCACGAGCAGTACTTC.

V is TRBV27 and J is TRBJ2-7; TRBD1 matches at 7 bases. The CDR3 covers 15 residues. Germline lookup yields CDR1 MNHEY and CDR2 SMNVEV (reference sequence). The ends lost 5 bases at V and 0 bases at J; junction bases unmatched: 7. The CDR3: CASSRDRSISYEQYF. The DNA of the CDR3 is TGTGCCAGCAGTCGGGACAGATCAATCTCCTACGAGCAGTACTTC.

This clonotype appeared a few times. The chain is built from TRBV27 and TRBJ2-5; D is perhaps TRBD2 (5 bases). Matching the DNA end better, TRBJ2-7 makes the J call doubtful. Germline V gene data show CDR1 as MNHEY and CDR2 as SMNVEV (reference sequence). The CDR3 totals 14 residues. CDR3 sequence (DNA): TGTGCCAGCGCCCCAGGTGGGGAGTGGTACGAGCAGTACTTC. Translated, it gives CASAPGGEWYEQYF.

V gene TRBV18 combines with J gene TRBJ2-1; TRBD2 matches 12 bases. J gave up 5 bases and V 6 bases, and 5 bases lay outside the gene matches. This CDR3 spans 15 amino acids. Germline V gene lookup returns CDR1 KGHSH and CDR2 LQKENI. DNA of the CDR3: TGTGCCAGCTCGAGGACTAGCGGGACAAACAATGAGCAGTTCTTC. It yields the protein CASSRTSGTNNEQFF.

In its sample, this clonotype was seen a few times. This rearrangement joins TRBV15 to TRBJ2-7; D not resolved. V lost 2 bases to trimming and J lost 4 bases, with 15 bases between them. CDR3 length: 15 amino acids. In germline, CDR1 is LNHNV, CDR2 YYDKDF (reference sequence). In nucleotides, the CDR3 is TGTGCCACCAGCAGACGGAAGGTCACAGCTTACGAGCAGTACTTC. Encoded protein: CATSRRKVTAYEQYF.

This clonotype was seen at least ten times. The chain is built from TRBV10-3 and TRBJ2-5, with TRBD1 identical over 7 bases. The germline CDR1 and CDR2 sequences are ENHRY and SYGVKD. Losses at the gene ends were 6 bases for V and 3 bases for J; bases not matched to a gene: 10. This CDR3 contains 15 residues. CDR3 sequence reads: CAISHQGQPEETQYF. CDR3 DNA sequence: TGTGCCATCAGCCATCAGGGACAGCCGGAAGAGACCCAGTACTTC.

The chain has TRBV20-1 and TRBJ1-2, with a possible D match to TRBD1 (6 bases). The CDR3 sequence is 17 residues long. Germline V gene sequence: CDR1 DFQATT, CDR2 SNEGSKA (reference sequence). Trimming removed 7 bases from V and 2 bases from J, with 26 bases in between. In DNA, the CDR3 is TGCAGTGTAGGAAAACAGGGCGCCACCGGGCCGAACTATGGCTACACCTTC. It specifies CSVGKQGATGPNYGYTF.

This chain connects TRBV2 to TRBJ2-3; D ambiguous. V dropped 4 bases and J dropped 1 base, with 9 bases sitting between them. Germline loops: CDR1 SNHLY, CDR2 FYNNEI. This CDR3 contains 14 residues. The CDR3 coding sequence is TGTGCCAGCAGTGTGGGCCAGCGCACAGATACGCAGTATTTT. Translation gives CASSVGQRTDTQYF.

The chain uses TRBV7-2 and TRBJ1-5; D uncertain. The CDR3 is 14 residues long. V was trimmed by 5 bases and J by 0 bases, leaving 8 bases between them. Germline CDR1 reads SGHTA; CDR2 reads FQGNSA. This CDR3 reads CASSATSSNQPQHF. CDR3 coding DNA: TGTGCCAGCAGCGCCACAAGTAGCAATCAGCCCCAGCATTTT.

V and J are TRBV18 and TRBJ2-4, with D maybe TRBD2 (5 bases). The V and J ends lost 6 bases and 7 bases respectively, with 19 bases between them. The CDR3 is 15 amino acids. CDR1 is KGHSH and CDR2 is LQKENI in the germline V gene. In DNA form, the CDR3 reads TGTGCCAGCTCCCAGCAGCTCAGTGGCGGGAACATTCAGTACTTC. It is translated as CASSQQLSGGNIQYF. The entire variable domain, with the rest obtained from reference TRBV18 and TRBJ2-4, is as follows: NAGVMQNPRHLVRRRGQEARLRCSPMKGHSHVYWYRQLPEEGLKFMVYLQKENIIDESGMPKERFSAEFPKEGPSILRIQQVVRGDSAAYFCASSQQLSGGNIQYFGAGTRLSVL.

The genes are TRBV12-3 or TRBV12-4 and TRBJ2-1, with TRBD1 matching 9 bases. The CDR3 is 16 residues long. J gave up 6 bases and V 2 bases, and 8 bases lay outside the gene matches. CDR3 nucleotide sequence: TGTGCCAGCAGTTTAAGGGGGACAGGGCAGATCAATGAGCAGTTCTTC. Its protein is CASSLRGTGQINEQFF.

The chain carries TRBV11-2 and TRBJ2-3, with 10 bases identical to TRBD2. The length of the CDR3 is 16 residues. With V trimmed by 2 bases and J by 8 bases, 10 bases remained unmatched. Per the germline V gene, CDR1 is SGHAT and CDR2 is FQNNGV. The CDR3 nucleotides are TGTGCCAGCAGCTTATCGGCTAGCGGGAGTCTGGGTACGCAGTATTTT. It encodes CASSLSASGSLGTQYF.

As concerns this clonotype: This CDR3 fails to terminate in the conserved phenylalanine or tryptophan, so it likely reflects a read error. The DNA is left out, because the CDR3 cannot be placed on it with certainty; the CDR3 is given as TCRdb lists it. The chain carries TRBV12-3 or TRBV12-4 and TRBJ2-3; TRBD1 is the table's D call and was not checked against the DNA. The CDR3 adds up to 15 amino acids, both ends counted. This chain's CDR3 is CASRHRGASTDVQYS.

The chain recombines TRBV5-1 with TRBJ2-7; D gene unclear. CDR1 is SGHRS and CDR2 is YFSETQ in the germline V gene. This CDR3 is built from 11 residues. V was shortened by 4 bases and J by 4 bases, with 6 bases between the two germline ends. CDR3 coding DNA: TGCGCCAGCAGCGCCGAATACGAGCAGTACTTC. This gives the protein CASSAEYEQYF.

Only a few counts were recorded for this clonotype. The chain is built from TRBV11-2 and TRBJ2-7; possible D gene TRBD1, 5 bases. Germline V gene lookup returns CDR1 SGHAT and CDR2 FQNNGV. V was clipped by 4 bases and J by 2 bases, with 15 bases between them. This CDR3 contains 15 residues. The CDR3 reads CASSSTVLFPYEQYF. For the CDR3, the DNA is TGTGCCAGCAGCTCGACAGTACTGTTCCCCTACGAGCAGTACTTC.

V and J are TRBV25-1 and TRBJ2-2; D ambiguous. This CDR3 comprises 14 residues. Germline V gene data show CDR1 as MGHDK and CDR2 as SYGVNS. V lost 3 bases and J 4 bases, leaving 9 bases between the germline ends. The CDR3 sequence is CASSDLSGTGELFF. CDR3 nucleotides: TGTGCCAGCAGTGATCTTTCAGGCACCGGGGAGCTGTTTTTT.

This clonotype was recorded a few times. V usage is TRBV18 and J usage is TRBJ2-7, with a weak D call TRBD1 (5 bases). The end of the DNA is better explained by TRBJ2-5, so the J call may be wrong. The CDR3 has 18 amino acids. Per germline, CDR1 KGHSH and CDR2 LQKENI. Here the CDR3 DNA reads TGTGCCAGCTCACCACCGAGTGGCCGTGGGGCTACGAAAGAGACCCAGTACTTC. Translated, it gives CASSPPSGRGATKETQYF.

This chain links TRBV7-8 with TRBJ2-4; either TRBD1 or TRBD2 may fit D (5 bases each). CDR3 size: 16 residues. Trimming left V 7 bases short and J 4 bases short, with 20 bases between. CDR1 and CDR2 (germline): SGHVS, FQNEAQ. CDR3 region: CASNPFGASRKNIQYF. The CDR3 DNA sequence: TGTGCCAGCAACCCTTTTGGGGCTAGCCGTAAAAACATTCAGTACTTC.

On this clonotype itself: Compared with germline, one end of the junction differs, possibly owing to a read error. The V and J genes are TRBV4-2 and TRBJ2-5, with 8 nucleotides matching TRBD2. The better agreement between TRBJ2-1 and the DNA end casts doubt on the J call. This CDR3 region has 18 residues. The germline V gene has CDR1 LGHNA and CDR2 YNFKEQ. Here the CDR3 reads CPSSQGQSGGGGQETQFF. The CDR3 DNA is TGTCCCAGCAGCCAAGGGCAAAGCGGGGGTGGGGGCCAAGAGACCCAGTTCTTC.

J is TRBJ2-1 and V is TRBV20-1, with D perhaps TRBD1 or TRBD2 (5 bases each). The ends were cut back, 0 bases at V and 9 bases at J, with 18 bases in the middle. Germline CDR1 and CDR2: DFQATT and SNEGSKA (reference sequence). This CDR3 region has 15 residues. The CDR3 DNA follows: TGCAGTGCTAGAGATCTAGGGGTTAAGGAGGTTGAGCAGTTCTTC. Encoded protein: CSARDLGVKEVEQFF.

The chain uses TRBV6-2 or TRBV6-3 and TRBJ2-1; D is uncertain. CDR3 length equals 13 residues. V lost 6 bases, J lost 6 bases, and 12 bases lay in between. In germline, CDR1 is MNHEY, CDR2 SVGEGT. CDR3 residues: CASSPRDRNEQFF. In DNA, the CDR3 is TGTGCCAGCAGCCCCCGCGACCGCAATGAGCAGTTCTTC.

This clonotype was found a few times. The rearrangement joins TRBV20-1 to TRBJ1-6, with a possible D match to TRBD1 (5 bases). The CDR3 length is 16 residues. Germline CDR1 reads DFQATT; CDR2 reads SNEGSKA (reference sequence). With 1 base removed from V and 5 bases from J, the gap between germline ends came to 15 bases. CDR3 sequence reads: CSARAVGGTNNSPLHF. The CDR3 nucleotides are TGCAGTGCTAGAGCGGTTGGCGGGACTAATAATTCACCCCTCCACTTT.